This T cell receptor beta chain was recovered during a study of cytomegalovirus exposure and HLA in healthy donors. General study results and limits: The TCR clusters that emerged in the first cohort tended, a later analysis found, to co-occur in the approximately 110 validation repertoires. The study designated 150 or so TCR beta chains cytomegalovirus-associated.

Here immunoSEQ multiplex PCR was the method, and the copy in TCRdb shows in-frame clones only, minus some. The sample consists of 220,000 or so clones, around nine tenths of them appearing once. Germline values: CDR1 SGHAT, CDR2 FQNNGV. Trimming took off 5 bases at V and 3 bases at J, with 19 bases between the two ends. The CDR3 loop spans 16 amino acids. With regard to this clone: What it binds is unknown.

The chain joins TRBV11-2 to TRBJ1-1, with TRBD1 as a possible D gene (6 bases). The sample taken for sequencing was PBMCs. The TCR comes from a young woman in good health and CMV-seronegative. The CDR3 DNA follows: TGTGCCAGCAGCCCAGGGGCAGGGGTCAGATACACTGAAGCTTTCTTT. The encoded protein is CASSPGAGVRYTEAFF.